These 12 T cell receptor beta chains were sequenced from one sample in a study of T cells in narcolepsy. The method was immunoSEQ multiplex PCR; TCRdb's version includes in-frame clones alone and lacks a portion of them. The table lists some 33,000 clones, roughly nine tenths of them singletons. The sequenced material came from CD45RA- memory CD4+ T cells from PBMCs. All receptors come from a human donor with narcolepsy.

The gene calls are TRBV5-1 and TRBJ1-1; the D is unclear. V was cut by 5 bases and J by 5 bases, with 7 bases left in between. The CDR3 sequence is 11 residues long. Germline V gene data show CDR1 as SGHRS and CDR2 as YFSETQ. In DNA, the CDR3 is TGCGCCAGCAGGGAGAGGACTGAAGCTTTCTTT. Translation gives CASRERTEAFF.

This clone has only one observation. The V and J genes are TRBV28 and TRBJ1-2; 8 bases agree with TRBD1. Losses at the gene ends were 7 bases for V and 3 bases for J; bases not matched to a gene: 16. The CDR3 contains 17 residues. Germline CDR1 reads MDHEN; CDR2 reads SYDVKM. The CDR3 DNA follows: TGTGCCAGCACCCTCCCTCGGGACAGGTTCAAAGACTATGGCTACACCTTC. It specifies CASTLPRDRFKDYGYTF.

The J gene is TRBJ2-2, the V gene TRBV15, with TRBD1 identical over 7 bases. Per the germline V gene, CDR1 is LNHNV and CDR2 is YYDKDF (reference sequence). After removal of 7 bases from V and 3 bases from J, the junction contained 8 bases not matched to a gene. The CDR3 runs 15 residues. The CDR3 sequence is CATNPTGLHTGELFF. The CDR3 region has the DNA TGTGCCACCAACCCGACAGGGCTCCACACCGGGGAGCTGTTTTTT.

The genes are TRBV19 and TRBJ2-5, with D possibly TRBD1 on 5 matching bases. Germline lookup yields CDR1 LNHDA and CDR2 SQIVND (reference sequence). CDR3 length equals 12 residues. The V end lost 5 bases, the J end lost 9 bases, and 13 bases lay between the germline ends. CDR3 nucleotide sequence: TGTGCCAGTAGTCCCCAGGCAGGGTCCCAGTACTTC. This codes for CASSPQAGSQYF.

V is TRBV28 and J is TRBJ1-5, with D tentatively TRBD1 (6 bases). The CDR3 runs 15 residues. Trimming cost V 6 bases and J 3 bases, with 15 bases left between them. Germline assignment: CDR1 MDHEN and CDR2 SYDVKM. The CDR3 sequence: CASRPGGRDNQPQHF. DNA for the CDR3: TGTGCCAGCAGGCCTGGGGGGCGGGACAATCAGCCCCAGCATTTT. The complete variable domain, with remaining parts taken from reference TRBV28 and TRBJ1-5, reads DVKVTQSSRYLVKRTGEKVFLECVQDMDHENMFWYRQDPGLGLRLIYFSYDVKMKEKGDIPEGYSVSREKKERFSLILESASTNQTSMYLCASRPGGRDNQPQHFGDGTRLSIL.

The chain combines TRBV5-8 with TRBJ1-5; no reliable D call. CDR3 size: 12 residues. CDR1 SGHTS and CDR2 YDEGEE come from the germline V gene. V was cut by 3 bases and J by 4 bases, with 5 bases left in between. CDR3 amino acids: CASSYYNQPQHF. CDR3 bases: TGTGCCAGCAGCTACTATAATCAGCCCCAGCATTTT.

The chain links TRBV9 to TRBJ1-1, with unresolved D. This CDR3 has 16 amino acids. Germline CDR1 SGDLS, CDR2 YYNGEE. Trimming took off 0 bases at V and 1 base at J, with 13 bases between the two ends. As DNA, the CDR3 is TGTGCCAGCAGCGTAGTCCCCCGCGGACCGAACACTGAAGCTTTCTTT. The encoded protein is CASSVVPRGPNTEAFF.

The V and J genes are TRBV10-1 and TRBJ2-7, with TRBD2 matching 7 bases. CDR3 length: 13 residues. The V and J ends lost 6 bases and 3 bases, in that order; junction bases with no gene match: 5. Per germline, CDR1 WNHNN and CDR2 SYGVQD (reference sequence). The CDR3, as DNA: TGCGCCAGCAGCGAGACTAGCAACTACGAGCAGTACTTC. Translating it yields CASSETSNYEQYF.

V is TRBV28 and J is TRBJ2-7, with 7 bases aligning to TRBD2. V shed 9 bases and J 6 bases; nucleotides not matched to a gene: 14. The CDR3 consists of 14 residues. Germline CDR1 reads MDHEN; CDR2 reads SYDVKM. CDR3 protein: CASLRFLGGVEQYF. Here the CDR3 DNA reads TGTGCCAGTCTGAGATTTCTTGGGGGGGTCGAGCAGTACTTC.

The rearrangement links TRBV18 to TRBJ1-1; D not resolved. CDR3 size: 12 residues. Germline CDR1 reads KGHSH; CDR2 reads LQKENI. Trimming cost V 6 bases and J 0 bases, with 5 bases left between them. The CDR3 loop reads CASSGMNTEAFF. The CDR3 region has the DNA TGTGCCAGCTCTGGCATGAACACTGAAGCTTTCTTT.

The rearrangement links TRBV2 to TRBJ2-5, with D possibly matching TRBD1 (6 bases). Per germline, CDR1 SNHLY and CDR2 FYNNEI. The CDR3 covers 13 residues. The V end was cut by 6 bases, the J end by 3 bases, with 11 bases between. The CDR3 bases are TGTGCCAGCAGGCACGCAGGGGAAGAGACCCAGTACTTC. It specifies CASRHAGEETQYF.

In its sample, this clone was seen once. The chain is built from TRBV29-1 and TRBJ2-1, with D unresolved. Germline V lookup: CDR1 SQVTM, CDR2 ANQGSEA. Trimming stripped 4 bases from V and 9 bases from J, with 13 bases between. The CDR3 spans 12 residues. The CDR3 region is CSVASIPREQFF. Here the CDR3 DNA reads TGCAGCGTTGCGAGTATCCCCCGTGAGCAGTTCTTC.